This T cell receptor (beta chain) is drawn from a study of Ad26.COV2.S vaccination and SARS-CoV-2 variants. Study-level information: Dosing was one shot or two shots 56 days apart.

This clone occurred a few times. Treatment here: about 20 received Ad26.COV2.S at low or high dose, single or two shots; 5 received placebo; per-sample allocation not given. Day 63 after the first injection of vaccine or placebo was the sampling time. Ad26 vector vaccine expressed Wuhan-strain SARS-CoV-2 spike. The data were produced by immunoSEQ multiplex PCR, yet TCRdb's version contains in-frame clones alone and is incomplete. The data show 380,000 or so clones, 86% seen once. The CDR3 runs to 15 residues. V dropped 0 bases and J dropped 0 bases, with 7 bases sitting between them. Germline V gene sequence: CDR1 SGHRS, CDR2 YFSETQ.

The gene calls are TRBV5-1 and TRBJ2-1, with D possibly TRBD2 on 5 matching bases. The input for sequencing was peripheral blood, taken in a trial of Ad26.COV2.S vaccine versus placebo. The TCR was taken from a person aged 18-65 years who received the Ad26.COV2.S COVID-19 vaccine or a placebo. CDR3 amino acids: CASSLVGDSYNEQFF. The CDR3 DNA reads as TGCGCCAGCAGCTTGGTGGGAGACTCCTACAATGAGCAGTTCTTC.